Below, 18 T cell receptor beta chains from the same sample are listed, as sequenced in a study of CD8 T cells in ankylosing spondylitis. Findings and caveats of the study: A TCR beta motif of roughly eight highly homologous variants seemed to mark ankylosing spondylitis blood.

MiXCR, applied by TCRdb to the 5' RACE reads, yields one record per CDR3 protein. Here the sample spans approximately 540,000 distinct CDR3 sequences, roughly 13% being singletons. Their specific antigens are unknown. Input material: blood, either unsorted or a sorted T cell fraction (not recorded which). These receptors originate from a male donor with ankylosing spondylitis.

This clonotype was seen ten or more times. V usage is TRBV11-2 and J usage is TRBJ2-3; D unresolved. V was pared by 8 bases and J by 4 bases, with 10 bases between. From germline, CDR1 is SGHAT and CDR2 FQNNGV. This CDR3 is built from 12 residues. Here the CDR3 DNA reads TGTGCCAGCTCACTTGCACCAGATACGCAGTATTTT. This sequence encodes CASSLAPDTQYF.

The chain combines TRBV3-1 with TRBJ2-1; D is ambiguous. Per the germline V gene, CDR1 is LGHDT and CDR2 is YNNKEL (reference sequence). CDR3 size: 15 residues. The V end lost 4 bases, the J end lost 2 bases, and 12 bases lay between the germline ends. CDR3: CASSPTQVTYNEQFF. The DNA of the CDR3 is TGTGCCAGCAGCCCAACCCAGGTGACCTACAATGAGCAGTTCTTC.

The V and J genes are TRBV20-1 and TRBJ2-3; 7 bases are a match to TRBD2. The CDR3 is 16 amino acids. V lost 5 bases and J lost 1; bases outside the gene matches: 12. Germline assignment: CDR1 DFQATT and CDR2 SNEGSKA (reference sequence). CDR3 amino acids: CSALVGGSWGTDTQYF. The DNA of the CDR3 is TGCAGTGCTTTGGTGGGCGGGAGCTGGGGCACAGATACGCAGTATTTT.

The CDR3 region is CASSLADNRDRRRGTEAFF. The CDR3 region has the DNA TGTGCCAGCAGCTTGGCTGACAACAGGGACAGGCGAAGAGGAACTGAAGCTTTCTTT. The chain employs TRBV5-6 and TRBJ1-1; 8 nucleotides align to TRBD1. The CDR3 is made up of 19 amino acids. V shed 0 bases and J 5 bases; nucleotides not matched to a gene: 18. In germline, CDR1 is SGHDT, CDR2 YYEEEE. Combining the CDR3 with reference TRBV5-6 and TRBJ1-1 gives the whole variable domain DAGVTQSPTHLIKTRGQQVTLRCSPKSGHDTVSWYQQALGQGPQFIFQYYEEEERQRGNFPDRFSGHQFPNYSSELNVNALLLGDSALYLCASSLADNRDRRRGTEAFFGQGTRLTVV.

The chain joins TRBV5-1 to TRBJ2-1; a possible D gene is TRBD2 (5 bases). V dropped 1 base and J dropped 6 bases, with 14 bases sitting between them. CDR1 is SGHRS and CDR2 is YFSETQ in the germline V gene. The CDR3 is 15 amino acids. CDR3 coding DNA: TGCGCCAGCAGCTTGTCAGAGGGAGCCGGCAATGAGCAGTTCTTC. This codes for CASSLSEGAGNEQFF.

The V gene is TRBV5-1, the J gene TRBJ1-6; perhaps TRBD1 as D (6 bases). Germline-derived CDR1 and CDR2 are SGHRS and YFSETQ. The V end was cut by 4 bases, the J end by 7 bases, with 15 bases between. This CDR3 has 15 amino acids. CDR3 protein: CASSQRQAGNSPLHF. The CDR3 DNA reads TGCGCCAGCAGCCAAAGACAGGCCGGGAATTCACCCCTCCACTTT.

The rearrangement links TRBV29-1 to TRBJ2-3, with TRBD1 matching over 7 bases. The CDR3 consists of 13 residues. The germline CDR1 and CDR2 sequences are SQVTM and ANQGSEA. V shed 6 bases and J 5 bases; nucleotides not matched to a gene: 8. The chain's CDR3 is CSVWDSYLDTQYF. In DNA, the CDR3 is TGCAGCGTATGGGACAGCTACTTAGATACGCAGTATTTT.

The rearrangement joins TRBV20-1 to TRBJ2-1, with D unresolved. Looked up from germline, CDR1 is DFQATT and CDR2 is SNEGSKA (reference sequence). There are 13 residues in the CDR3. V lost 0 bases and J lost 8, with 11 bases in between. For the CDR3, the DNA is TGCAGTGCTAGAGATCGAGGATACGATGAGCAGTTCTTC. This translates into CSARDRGYDEQFF.

The CDR3 loop reads CSVSREYGEQFF. The DNA of the CDR3 is TGCAGTGTTTCTAGAGAATACGGTGAGCAGTTCTTC. J is TRBJ2-1 and V is TRBV20-1, with unresolved D. The V end was cut by 7 bases, the J end by 9 bases, with 16 bases between. This CDR3 has 12 residues. Germline V gene lookup returns CDR1 DFQATT and CDR2 SNEGSKA (reference sequence).

This clonotype occurred a few times. The chain combines TRBV7-9 with TRBJ2-5, with D perhaps matching TRBD1 or TRBD2 (5 bases each). Germline CDR1 is SEHNR and CDR2 is FQNEAQ (reference sequence). The CDR3 consists of 15 residues. V was cut by 3 bases and J by 2 bases, with 13 bases left in between. The CDR3 bases are TGTGCCAGCAGCTTCGGGACGGCGCAGCAAGAGACCCAGTACTTC. Translated: CASSFGTAQQETQYF.

Many counts were recorded for this clonotype. J is TRBJ2-1 and V is TRBV10-3, with TRBD2 identical over 9 bases. This CDR3 has 14 amino acids. Germline V gives CDR1 ENHRY, CDR2 SYGVKD. J gave up 4 bases and V 6 bases, and 4 bases lay outside the gene matches. The CDR3 nucleotides are TGTGCCATCAGAGACAGCGGGAGGTACAATGAGCAGTTCTTC. The encoded protein is CAIRDSGRYNEQFF.

This clonotype was counted between two and nine times. V and J are TRBV27 and TRBJ2-6; D remains ambiguous. Germline CDR1 reads MNHEY; CDR2 reads SMNVEV (reference sequence). Trimming stripped 3 bases from V and 3 bases from J, with 6 bases between. The CDR3 covers 14 residues. CDR3 region: CASSFSVGANVLTF. CDR3 in DNA: TGTGCCAGCAGTTTCTCTGTTGGGGCCAACGTCCTGACTTTC.

This clonotype came up a few times. The gene calls are TRBV7-2 and TRBJ1-1, with TRBD1 matching over 7 bases. V shed 2 bases and J 0 bases; nucleotides not matched to a gene: 6. The CDR3 is made up of 16 amino acids. Germline V gene sequence: CDR1 SGHTA, CDR2 FQGNSA. This CDR3 is CASSLFRGGVNTEAFF. The CDR3 DNA sequence: TGTGCCAGCAGCTTATTCAGGGGGGGGGTGAACACTGAAGCTTTCTTT.

In its sample, this clonotype was seen a few times. The V call is TRBV9, the J call TRBJ2-2, with 9 bases fitting TRBD2. The CDR3 has 16 amino acids. In germline, CDR1 is SGDLS, CDR2 YYNGEE. V shed 2 bases and J 7 bases; nucleotides not matched to a gene: 9. The CDR3 here is CASSVRSGRTDGELFF. CDR3 bases: TGTGCCAGCAGCGTCCGTAGCGGGAGAACCGACGGGGAGCTGTTTTTT.

This clonotype has only a few counts. V usage is TRBV10-3 and J usage is TRBJ2-1; TRBD2 agrees at 7 bases. V trimming: 4 bases; J trimming: 7 bases; junction bases outside the gene matches: 7. CDR1 is ENHRY, CDR2 SYGVKD, per germline. This CDR3 has 14 amino acids. CDR3 region: CAISVASGINEQFF. The CDR3 region has the DNA TGTGCCATCAGTGTAGCTAGCGGTATAAATGAGCAGTTCTTC.

This clonotype was seen only a few times. The genes are TRBV20-1 and TRBJ2-3, with TRBD1 matching 8 bases. Germline V gene data show CDR1 as DFQATT and CDR2 as SNEGSKA (reference sequence). CDR3 length: 12 residues. With V trimmed by 6 bases and J by 4 bases, 3 bases remained unmatched. The CDR3 sequence is CSALDRADTQYF. The CDR3 DNA is TGCAGTGCGTTGGACAGGGCAGATACGCAGTATTTT.

This chain uses TRBV6-1 with TRBJ2-1; TRBD2 matches 10 bases. CDR1 is MNHNS and CDR2 is SASEGT in the germline V gene. The J segment lost 6 bases and the V segment lost 5 bases, leaving 7 bases of the junction unmatched. The CDR3 consists of 15 residues. CDR3 sequence: CASSMTSGQSNEQFF. DNA of the CDR3: TGTGCCAGCAGTATGACTAGCGGGCAGTCCAATGAGCAGTTCTTC.

The rearrangement links TRBV4-1 to TRBJ2-3; D ambiguous. Germline values: CDR1 MGHRA, CDR2 YSYEKL. The V end was cut by 5 bases, the J end by 7 bases, with 7 bases between. This CDR3 comprises 11 residues. The CDR3 reads CASSYQNTQYF. CDR3 DNA: TGCGCCAGCAGCTATCAGAATACGCAGTATTTT.